The 24 T cell receptor beta chains below come from one sample, sequenced in a study of cytomegalovirus exposure and HLA in healthy donors (TCRdb year 2017). The library relied on the immunoSEQ multiplex PCR assay. The multiplex PCR relied on a mix of 60 forward primers for TCR Vbeta segments and 13 reverse primers for TCR Jbeta segments. Drawn from immuneACCESS, this table holds only the in-frame rearrangements with V and J called that TCRdb kept. Clones are partly lost; checked studies trace under half to an unresolved V gene and leave the rest unexplained. The sample table shows approximately 200,000 clones, and 60% to 80% are seen once. The biggest ten clones account for 3% to 3.5% of the sample. The sample consisted of PBMCs. The receptors derive from a woman aged 30 to 39 in good health and CMV-seropositive.

This chain links TRBV6-1 with TRBJ2-1, with D perhaps TRBD2 (5 bases). This CDR3 comprises 13 residues. Germline V gene data show CDR1 as MNHNS and CDR2 as SASEGT. V lost 8 bases and J 2 bases, leaving 10 bases between the germline ends. The CDR3 region is CASSWRAYNEQFF. DNA for the CDR3: TGTGCCAGCTCGTGGCGGGCCTACAATGAGCAGTTCTTC.

This chain links TRBV10-2 with TRBJ2-7, with no clear D. Trimming took 4 bases from V and 3 from J, leaving 10 bases between them. The germline V gene has CDR1 WSHSY and CDR2 SAAADI. This CDR3 has 13 amino acids. The CDR3: CASSVGNRYEQYF. The CDR3 nucleotides are TGCGCCAGCAGTGTGGGCAACCGCTACGAGCAGTACTTC.

The table lists this clone with a count of one. CDR3 residues: CASSRGASGSNEQYF. As DNA, the CDR3 is TGCGCCAGCAGCCGGGGTGCTAGCGGGAGTAACGAGCAGTACTTC. The rearrangement links TRBV5-1 to TRBJ2-5, with TRBD2 matching 10 bases. The end of the DNA is better explained by TRBJ2-7, so the J call may be wrong. The germline V gene encodes CDR1 SGHRS and CDR2 YFSETQ. The CDR3 has 15 residues.

The V call is TRBV6-4, the J call TRBJ2-1, with TRBD2 identical over 8 bases. Germline V gene sequence: CDR1 MRHNA, CDR2 SNTAGT. After removal of 6 bases from V and 6 bases from J, the junction contained 13 bases not matched to a gene. This CDR3 has 16 residues. The CDR3 DNA reads as TGTGCCAGCAGCGACAGCCGTAGCGGGATCGGCAATGAGCAGTTCTTC. Translating gives CASSDSRSGIGNEQFF.

The sample holds one count of this clone. The genes are TRBV28 and TRBJ1-1; D gene unclear. This CDR3 spans 12 amino acids. Deletions cut 3 bases from V and 1 base from J, with 3 bases between. Germline loops: CDR1 MDHEN, CDR2 SYDVKM. CDR3 region: CASSLANTEAFF. The CDR3 DNA reads as TGTGCCAGCAGTTTGGCGAACACTGAAGCTTTCTTT.

The chain joins TRBV5-6 to TRBJ2-7, with 7 bases aligning to TRBD2. From germline, CDR1 is SGHDT and CDR2 YYEEEE. The length of the CDR3 is 15 residues. V shed 2 bases, J shed 3 bases, and the junction held 8 bases outside the gene matches. CDR3 coding DNA: TGTGCCAGCAGCTTTCGTGCTAGCGGCCGCTACGAGCAGTACTTC. Protein sequence: CASSFRASGRYEQYF. Full variable domain (remainder filled in from reference TRBV5-6 and TRBJ2-7): DAGVTQSPTHLIKTRGQQVTLRCSPKSGHDTVSWYQQALGQGPQFIFQYYEEEERQRGNFPDRFSGHQFPNYSSELNVNALLLGDSALYLCASSFRASGRYEQYFGPGTRLTVT.

The chain is built from TRBV5-6 and TRBJ1-4; TRBD1 agrees at 10 bases. V dropped 2 bases and J dropped 7; count of bases not matched to a gene: 5. This CDR3 comprises 15 residues. Germline CDR1 and CDR2: SGHDT and YYEEEE. The CDR3 bases are TGTGCCAGCAGCTTCGGGACAGGGGTTGGTGAAAAACTGTTTTTT. It codes for CASSFGTGVGEKLFF.

The CDR3 is CASRHRDTQYF. DNA for the CDR3: TGTGCCAGCAGGCATCGGGATACGCAGTATTTT. The genes are TRBV11-2 and TRBJ2-3, with D unclear. The CDR3 sequence is 11 residues long. The germline V gene encodes CDR1 SGHAT and CDR2 FQNNGV. Trimming left V 6 bases short and J 6 bases short, with 7 bases between. Filled out from reference TRBV11-2 and TRBJ2-3, the complete variable domain reads EAGVAQSPRYKIIEKRQSVAFWCNPISGHATLYWYQQILGQGPKLLIQFQNNGVVDDSQLPKDRFSAERLKGVDSTLKIQPAKLEDSAVYLCASRHRDTQYFGPGTRLTVL.

The chain is built from TRBV7-9 and TRBJ2-1; TRBD2 matches at 10 bases. Looked up from germline, CDR1 is SEHNR and CDR2 is FQNEAQ (reference sequence). The CDR3 sequence is 16 residues long. The CDR3 region is CSGSLALAGALDEQFF. Written as DNA, the CDR3 is TGTTCCGGCAGCTTAGCGCTAGCGGGAGCTCTCGATGAGCAGTTCTTC.

The chain is built from TRBV2 and TRBJ2-2; tentative D call: TRBD2 (7 bases). Germline V lookup: CDR1 SNHLY, CDR2 FYNNEI. V lost 6 bases and J 3 bases, leaving 20 bases between the germline ends. The CDR3 length is 17 residues. Written as DNA, the CDR3 is TGTGCCAGCAGACTAGGGGGACTACGGGGGGACACCGGGGAGCTGTTTTTT. Protein sequence: CASRLGGLRGDTGELFF.

This clone has a single count. The chain has TRBV19 and TRBJ2-2; 7 bases map to TRBD1. The V gene's germline CDR1 is LNHDA and CDR2 SQIVND (reference sequence). Trimming at V came to 6 bases and at J to 7 bases, leaving 5 bases not matched to a gene. CDR3 length: 13 amino acids. CDR3 amino acids: CASRSTGLGELFF. CDR3 coding DNA: TGTGCCAGTAGATCGACAGGGCTCGGGGAGCTGTTTTTT.

The count of this clone is one. The chain couples TRBV4-1 to TRBJ1-5; D not certain. The CDR3 is 16 residues long. In germline, CDR1 is MGHRA, CDR2 YSYEKL. V was clipped by 1 base and J by 9 bases, with 19 bases between them. The CDR3 sequence: CASSQVATRNLWPQHF. Written as DNA, the CDR3 is TGCGCCAGCAGCCAAGTGGCGACACGGAATCTTTGGCCCCAGCATTTT.

The chain carries TRBV27 and TRBJ2-5; D call uncertain. This CDR3 region has 11 residues. The V end was cut by 8 bases, the J end by 1 base, with 5 bases between. CDR1 and CDR2 from the germline V gene are MNHEY and SMNVEV (reference sequence). CDR3 protein: CASLLQETQYF. The CDR3 DNA is TGTGCCAGCCTTCTCCAAGAGACCCAGTACTTC.

The rearrangement joins TRBV27 to TRBJ2-7; 10 positions agree with TRBD1. This CDR3 contains 18 residues. V shed 4 bases, J shed 5 bases, and the junction held 17 bases outside the gene matches. CDR1 MNHEY and CDR2 SMNVEV come from the germline V gene (reference sequence). CDR3 in DNA: TGTGCCAGCAGTTCTTGGGACAGGGGTGCCAATTTTCTGAACGAGCAGTACTTC. Its protein is CASSSWDRGANFLNEQYF.

This chain uses TRBV9 with TRBJ2-5; possible D gene TRBD1, 6 bases. The CDR3 covers 13 residues. Germline values: CDR1 SGDLS, CDR2 YYNGEE. Trimming shortened V by 3 bases and J by 5 bases, and 11 bases separated the two germline ends. CDR3 nucleotide sequence: TGTGCCAGCAGCGACACAGGGACGGAGACCCAGTACTTC. Translated: CASSDTGTETQYF.

This clone showed up just a few times. The chain uses TRBV27 and TRBJ2-7; no definite D call. From germline, CDR1 is MNHEY and CDR2 SMNVEV (reference sequence). The CDR3 contains 14 residues. V was pared by 6 bases and J by 3 bases, with 15 bases between. Written as DNA, the CDR3 is TGTGCCAGCAGCCTTACCCTTGGAGACTACGAGCAGTACTTC. This codes for CASSLTLGDYEQYF.

The genes are TRBV5-1 and TRBJ2-2; a weak D match, TRBD2 (7 bases). CDR3 length: 15 residues. Germline V gene sequence: CDR1 SGHRS, CDR2 YFSETQ. The ends were cut back, 2 bases at V and 3 bases at J, with 11 bases in the middle. CDR3 region: CASSFKGGDTGELFF. DNA for the CDR3: TGCGCCAGCAGCTTTAAAGGGGGGGACACCGGGGAGCTGTTTTTT.

The chain recombines TRBV29-1 with TRBJ1-2; D is perhaps TRBD1 (6 bases). The V end lost 0 bases, the J end lost 8 bases, and 28 bases lay between the germline ends. The CDR3 spans 18 residues. Germline CDR1 is SQVTM and CDR2 is ANQGSEA. The CDR3 here is CSVEDWSRVNRAVGGYTF. DNA for the CDR3: TGCAGCGTTGAAGATTGGAGTCGAGTTAACAGGGCGGTGGGGGGCTACACCTTC.

The rearrangement uses TRBV28 and TRBJ2-7, with TRBD1 matching 11 bases. The germline V gene encodes CDR1 MDHEN and CDR2 SYDVKM. The CDR3 is 16 residues long. V trimming: 6 bases; J trimming: 1 base; junction bases outside the gene matches: 8. CDR3 DNA sequence: TGTGCCAGCAGGTCCTTGGGACAGGGGGTATCCTACGAGCAGTACTTC. This codes for CASRSLGQGVSYEQYF.

The sample holds a few counts of this clone. The chain employs TRBV27 and TRBJ1-5, with 8 bases that match TRBD1. CDR3 size: 14 residues. Trimming took 6 bases from V and 5 from J; bases not matched to a gene: 6. Germline V lookup: CDR1 MNHEY, CDR2 SMNVEV (reference sequence). CDR3 protein: CASRVTGADQPQHF. The DNA for the CDR3 is TGTGCCAGCAGAGTGACAGGGGCTGATCAGCCCCAGCATTTT.

V gene TRBV28 combines with J gene TRBJ2-7; maybe TRBD1 (6 bases). The CDR3 has 14 amino acids. With 8 bases removed from V and 3 bases from J, the gap between germline ends came to 17 bases. Germline V gene data show CDR1 as MDHEN and CDR2 as SYDVKM. CDR3 sequence: CASHSPGVRYEQYF. CDR3 DNA sequence: TGTGCCAGCCATTCCCCAGGGGTGCGCTACGAGCAGTACTTC.

V usage is TRBV29-1 and J usage is TRBJ1-1; 7 bases line up with TRBD1. V dropped 6 bases and J dropped 3; count of bases not matched to a gene: 25. This CDR3 is 19 amino acids long. Germline V gene sequence: CDR1 SQVTM, CDR2 ANQGSEA. Here the CDR3 DNA reads TGCAGCGTCAAGAAAATGGGAGAGACAGGGTGGGGCGCGGACACTGAAGCTTTCTTT. It translates to CSVKKMGETGWGADTEAFF.

This clone occurred a few times. This chain links TRBV2 with TRBJ1-2; TRBD1 matches 8 bases. The CDR3 spans 13 residues. CDR1 is SNHLY, CDR2 FYNNEI, per germline. V was pared by 4 bases and J by 4 bases, with 2 bases of the junction left unmatched. In DNA, the CDR3 is TGTGCCAGCAGTGGACAGGGGAGCTATGGCTACACCTTC. It codes for CASSGQGSYGYTF.

This chain uses TRBV28 with TRBJ1-6; 9 nucleotides line up with TRBD1. V lost 5 bases, J lost 9 bases, and 5 bases stayed unmatched. Per the germline V gene, CDR1 is MDHEN and CDR2 is SYDVKM. The CDR3 length is 14 residues. The CDR3 region has the DNA TGTGCCAGCAGTCCCGGGACAGGGATTTCACCCCTCCACTTT. This sequence encodes CASSPGTGISPLHF.